This T cell receptor beta chain is drawn from a study of T cells in tuberculosis. V lost 6 bases and J 0 bases, leaving 12 bases between the germline ends. The V gene's germline CDR1 is SQVTM and CDR2 ANQGSEA. This CDR3 comprises 15 residues. Method: immunoSEQ multiplex PCR; TCRdb's copy keeps in-frame clones and lacks some. Among roughly 33,000 clones listed, 91% were seen once. The V gene is TRBV29-1, the J gene TRBJ2-6, with TRBD1 as a possible D gene (7 bases). The material sequenced was PBMCs. This sequence was found in a donor aged 10 to 29 with latent tuberculosis or without tuberculosis infection. The CDR3 is CSVRQGLSGANVLTF. The CDR3 DNA reads as TGCAGCGTACGACAGGGACTCTCTGGGGCCAACGTCCTGACTTTC. The whole variable domain, remainder taken from reference TRBV29-1 and TRBJ2-6, is SAVISQKPSRDICQRGTSLTIQCQVDSQVTMMFWYRQQPGQSLTLIATANQGSEATYESGFVIDKFPISRPNLTFSTLTVSNMSPEDSSIYLCSVRQGLSGANVLTFGAGSRLTVL.